The 30 T cell receptor beta chains in this list originate from one sample, sequenced in a study of blood T cell repertoires in COVID-19. The repertoire was sequenced with immunoSEQ multiplex PCR; TCRdb's copy has only in-frame clones and lacks some. The table lists approximately 350,000 clones, about 90% of them singletons, with over 6% in the top ten. The sample was peripheral blood. All receptors come from a woman between 45 and 60 years old with COVID-19, enrolled during active disease.

The CDR3 DNA reads TGTGCCAGCAGTTCACAGAACTACGAGCAGTACTTC. It codes for CASSSQNYEQYF. This chain links TRBV6-2 or TRBV6-3 with TRBJ2-7; D ambiguous. Germline CDR1 MNHEY, CDR2 SVGEGT. The CDR3 sequence is 12 residues long. The V end lost 4 bases, the J end lost 3 bases, and 7 bases lay between the germline ends.

The V gene is TRBV30, the J gene TRBJ1-4; 7 positions agree with TRBD1. Germline CDR1 and CDR2: GTSNPN and SVGIG (reference sequence). V shed 8 bases, J shed 1 base, and the junction held 7 bases outside the gene matches. The CDR3 runs to 14 residues. CDR3 loop: CAGNRQGTNEKLFF. CDR3 nucleotide sequence: TGTGCCGGCAACCGACAGGGAACTAATGAAAAACTGTTTTTT.

The rearrangement links TRBV9 to TRBJ2-1; 15 nucleotides agree with TRBD2. After removal of 3 bases from V and 2 bases from J, the junction contained 3 bases not matched to a gene. Germline loops: CDR1 SGDLS, CDR2 YYNGEE. This CDR3 comprises 17 residues. DNA for the CDR3: TGTGCCAGCAGCGCAGGGACTAGCGGGAGGACCTACAATGAGCAGTTCTTC. The encoded protein is CASSAGTSGRTYNEQFF.

This chain joins TRBV6-5 and TRBJ2-5; 10 bases match TRBD2. The CDR3 is made up of 16 amino acids. The junction had 5 bases not matched to a gene; V was cut back by 2 bases and J by 2 bases. CDR1 and CDR2 from the germline V gene are MNHEY and SVGAGI. CDR3 sequence: CASSYGAGGPQETQYF. DNA for the CDR3: TGTGCCAGCAGTTACGGAGCGGGAGGGCCTCAAGAGACCCAGTACTTC.

The J gene is TRBJ1-2, the V gene TRBV19; D might be TRBD1 (5 bases). CDR3 length: 14 amino acids. The V end was cut by 7 bases, the J end by 2 bases, with 14 bases between. Germline V lookup: CDR1 LNHDA, CDR2 SQIVND (reference sequence). The CDR3 DNA follows: TGTGCCAGTACCCCCCAAGGGGCGAACTATGGCTACACCTTC. It specifies CASTPQGANYGYTF.

The genes are TRBV24-1 and TRBJ2-1; 8 bases are a match to TRBD1. V dropped 3 bases and J dropped 3; count of bases not matched to a gene: 3. The CDR3 loop spans 15 amino acids. CDR1 is KGHDR, CDR2 SFDVKD, per germline. Written as DNA, the CDR3 is TGTGCCACCAGTGATACGGGACAGGACTACAATGAGCAGTTCTTC. This gives the protein CATSDTGQDYNEQFF.

The rearrangement joins TRBV14 to TRBJ2-3; 8 positions agree with TRBD2. The junction had 8 bases not matched to a gene; V was cut back by 3 bases and J by 9 bases. This CDR3 has 14 amino acids. Germline CDR1 is SGHDN and CDR2 is FVKESK. The CDR3 protein is CASSQRFAGGTQYF. CDR3 DNA sequence: TGTGCCAGCAGCCAGAGATTCGCGGGGGGCACGCAGTATTTT.

The rearrangement links TRBV5-6 to TRBJ2-2, with a tentative D call TRBD1 (5 bases). This CDR3 region has 12 residues. Germline V gene sequence: CDR1 SGHDT, CDR2 YYEEEE. The V and J ends lost 4 bases and 4 bases respectively, with 5 bases between them. DNA for the CDR3: TGTGCCAGCAGCCAGGGCACCGGGGAGCTGTTTTTT. This codes for CASSQGTGELFF.

This chain connects TRBV5-4 to TRBJ2-7, with 12 bases that match TRBD2. The germline CDR1 and CDR2 sequences are SGHNT and YYREEE (reference sequence). The length of the CDR3 is 15 residues. Trimming at V came to 0 bases and at J to 4 bases, leaving 2 bases not matched to a gene. Here the CDR3 reads CASSLDLAGGYEQYF. The DNA of the CDR3 is TGTGCCAGCAGCTTGGATCTAGCGGGAGGGTACGAGCAGTACTTC.

The genes are TRBV7-2 and TRBJ2-7, with 10 bases matching TRBD2. Germline CDR1 is SGHTA and CDR2 is FQGNSA. With V trimmed by 5 bases and J by 6 bases, 7 bases remained unmatched. The CDR3 loop spans 14 amino acids. The DNA for the CDR3 is TGTGCCAGCAGCGCCCTAGCGGGAGCGATCGAGCAGTACTTC. Residues: CASSALAGAIEQYF.

This clone was seen just once. This chain joins TRBV19 and TRBJ1-3; D remains unclear. CDR3 length: 14 residues. From germline, CDR1 is LNHDA and CDR2 SQIVND (reference sequence). V gave up 3 bases and J gave up 0 bases, with 6 bases separating them. CDR3 coding DNA: TGTGCCAGTAGTATGGGGAGCTCTGGAAACACCATATATTTT. It is translated as CASSMGSSGNTIYF. Drawing the rest from reference TRBV19 and TRBJ1-3, the complete variable domain is DGGITQSPKYLFRKEGQNVTLSCEQNLNHDAMYWYRQDPGQGLRLIYYSQIVNDFQKGDIAEGYSVSREKKESFPLTVTSAQKNPTAFYLCASSMGSSGNTIYFGEGSWLTVV.

The CDR3 loop reads CASSPHGFYGYTF. The DNA for the CDR3 is TGTGCCAGCAGCCCGCATGGCTTCTATGGCTACACCTTC. The chain links TRBV7-9 to TRBJ1-2; D uncertain. The CDR3 covers 13 residues. Trimming took 5 bases from V and 4 from J, leaving 11 bases between them. Germline loops: CDR1 SEHNR, CDR2 FQNEAQ (reference sequence).

This clone has only one observation. This CDR3 is CASSIGGGKGETQYF. The CDR3 DNA is TGTGCCAGTAGTATCGGAGGCGGGAAGGGAGAGACCCAGTACTTC. The V and J genes are TRBV19 and TRBJ2-5; D may be TRBD2 (6 bases). The CDR3 contains 15 residues. V lost 3 bases and J 4 bases, leaving 15 bases between the germline ends. Germline V gene sequence: CDR1 LNHDA, CDR2 SQIVND (reference sequence).

This rearrangement joins TRBV25-1 to TRBJ2-7, with a tentative D call TRBD2 (5 bases). Germline-derived CDR1 and CDR2 are MGHDK and SYGVNS. V was trimmed by 4 bases and J by 7 bases, leaving 11 bases between them. This CDR3 is 12 amino acids long. CDR3 sequence reads: CASSGLPREQYF. The CDR3 DNA is TGTGCCAGCAGTGGACTACCTCGGGAGCAGTACTTC.

This clone was observed a few times. The gene calls are TRBV27 and TRBJ1-2; no clear D. Germline loops: CDR1 MNHEY, CDR2 SMNVEV (reference sequence). V was pared by 3 bases and J by 2 bases, with 7 bases between. The CDR3 runs 13 residues. As DNA, the CDR3 is TGTGCCAGCAGTTTTACAAGAAACTATGGCTACACCTTC. Protein product: CASSFTRNYGYTF.

CDR3 sequence: CASSTLFHGGQGYGYTF. CDR3 nucleotides: TGTGCCAGCAGCACCTTGTTCCACGGGGGACAGGGGTATGGCTACACCTTC. This rearrangement joins TRBV27 to TRBJ1-2; TRBD1 matches 10 bases. V was pared by 6 bases and J by 5 bases, with 15 bases of the junction left unmatched. The germline CDR1 and CDR2 sequences are MNHEY and SMNVEV (reference sequence). CDR3 length: 17 amino acids.

V and J are TRBV24-1 and TRBJ2-3; 9 nucleotides line up with TRBD1. The length of the CDR3 is 14 residues. Germline V lookup: CDR1 KGHDR, CDR2 SFDVKD. V lost 5 bases to trimming and J lost 1 base; unmatched junction nucleotides: 0. Here the CDR3 DNA reads TGTGCCACCAGTGGGACAGGGGGCACAGATACGCAGTATTTT. Protein sequence: CATSGTGGTDTQYF.

The chain links TRBV7-2 to TRBJ1-1; D uncertain. From germline, CDR1 is SGHTA and CDR2 FQGNSA. V lost 5 bases and J 0 bases, leaving 10 bases between the germline ends. The CDR3 is 14 residues long. The DNA for the CDR3 is TGTGCCAGCAGCGCATCCACACTGAACACTGAAGCTTTCTTT. Amino acids: CASSASTLNTEAFF.

The CDR3 DNA sequence: TGTGCCAGCAGCAACTTTCCTTACAATGAGCAGTTCTTC. It specifies CASSNFPYNEQFF. The gene calls are TRBV6-5 and TRBJ2-1; D is unclear. This CDR3 region has 13 residues. The V end was cut by 6 bases, the J end by 4 bases, with 10 bases between. Germline values: CDR1 MNHEY, CDR2 SVGAGI.

V gene TRBV6-5 combines with J gene TRBJ2-5; TRBD2 matches 12 bases. Germline assignment: CDR1 MNHEY and CDR2 SVGAGI. The CDR3 runs to 16 residues. The ends lost 2 bases at V and 2 bases at J; junction bases unmatched: 3. The CDR3 is CASSYGTSGLQETQYF. The CDR3 bases are TGTGCCAGCAGTTACGGGACTAGCGGGCTTCAAGAGACCCAGTACTTC.

The chain employs TRBV15 and TRBJ1-1; the D gene is possibly TRBD1 (6 bases). V was shortened by 0 bases and J by 5 bases, with 19 bases between the two germline ends. Germline V gene lookup returns CDR1 LNHNV and CDR2 YYDKDF (reference sequence). The CDR3 extends over 17 amino acids. The CDR3 loop is CATSRDTVGRGKTEAFF. The CDR3 DNA is TGTGCCACCAGCAGAGATACGGTAGGCAGGGGAAAAACTGAAGCTTTCTTT.

J is TRBJ1-2 and V is TRBV7-6; D gene unclear. Germline V gene data show CDR1 as SGHVS and CDR2 as FNYEAQ. The CDR3 is 13 residues long. The V and J ends lost 5 bases and 7 bases respectively, with 14 bases between them. CDR3 DNA: TGTGCCAGCAGCCCTGGCAGGATGCGTGGCTACACCTTC. Translation gives CASSPGRMRGYTF.

This sequence joins TRBV29-1 and TRBJ2-7; D remains ambiguous. The CDR3 sequence is 12 residues long. With 5 bases removed from V and 3 bases from J, the gap between germline ends came to 11 bases. The V gene's germline CDR1 is SQVTM and CDR2 ANQGSEA. DNA for the CDR3: TGCAGCGTTCATGTTGGCAGCTACGAGCAGTACTTC. It yields the protein CSVHVGSYEQYF.

The DNA of the CDR3 is TGTGCCAGCAGCCAAGTGCAGGGGGCAAACACTGAAGCTTTCTTT. Translation gives CASSQVQGANTEAFF. J is TRBJ1-1 and V is TRBV4-2, with 8 bases aligning to TRBD1. Germline-derived CDR1 and CDR2 are LGHNA and YNFKEQ. V gave up 1 base and J gave up 2 bases; unmatched junction bases: 3. This CDR3 comprises 15 residues.

This chain links TRBV7-9 with TRBJ1-1; D is unclear. Looked up from germline, CDR1 is SEHNR and CDR2 is FQNEAQ (reference sequence). The length of the CDR3 is 11 residues. V dropped 3 bases and J dropped 4 bases, with 3 bases sitting between them. The CDR3 is CASSFLTEAFF. In nucleotides, the CDR3 is TGTGCCAGCAGCTTTCTCACTGAAGCTTTCTTT.

The V gene is TRBV7-9, the J gene TRBJ2-3; the D gene is possibly TRBD2 (6 bases). V lost 3 bases and J lost 6, with 22 bases in between. This CDR3 contains 17 residues. Germline CDR1 and CDR2: SEHNR and FQNEAQ (reference sequence). CDR3 loop: CASSFLSGTGARDTQYF. CDR3 DNA: TGTGCCAGCAGCTTTTTATCCGGGACTGGGGCACGGGATACGCAGTATTTT.

V usage is TRBV6-5 and J usage is TRBJ1-2; D is ambiguous. The CDR3 spans 13 residues. CDR1 and CDR2 from the germline V gene are MNHEY and SVGAGI. V was shortened by 2 bases and J by 6 bases, with 10 bases between the two germline ends. The CDR3 DNA sequence: TGTGCCAGCAGTTACGTCGGGGTAAATGGCTACACCTTC. Translated, it gives CASSYVGVNGYTF.

V is TRBV19 and J is TRBJ2-7; 8 positions match TRBD1. Germline values: CDR1 LNHDA, CDR2 SQIVND (reference sequence). The CDR3 extends over 14 amino acids. The trim removed 2 bases at V and 2 bases at J, leaving 2 bases unmatched. The CDR3 sequence: CASSIQGAAYEQYF. The CDR3 region has the DNA TGTGCCAGTAGTATACAGGGGGCTGCCTACGAGCAGTACTTC.

J is TRBJ1-4 and V is TRBV3-1 (or the pseudogene TRBV3-2); 8 bases align to TRBD1. Germline V gives CDR1 LGHDT, CDR2 YNNKEL (reference sequence). The CDR3 contains 15 residues. V lost 2 bases and J lost 8; bases outside the gene matches: 7. CDR3 region: CASSQWDRRGEKLFF. CDR3 bases: TGTGCCAGCAGCCAATGGGACAGGCGGGGAGAAAAACTGTTTTTT.

V usage is TRBV9 and J usage is TRBJ1-1; TRBD1 is a possible D gene (5 bases). Germline CDR1 and CDR2: SGDLS and YYNGEE. The CDR3 consists of 15 residues. Trimming took off 3 bases at V and 1 base at J, with 13 bases between the two ends. The CDR3 sequence is CASSAQAAGNTEAFF. DNA of the CDR3: TGTGCCAGCAGCGCACAGGCAGCCGGGAACACTGAAGCTTTCTTT.